This record covers a single TCR beta chain. Its antigen is not identified. Generated by immunoSEQ multiplex PCR, the TCRdb table keeps only in-frame clones and is missing some. The data show some 150,000 clones, approximately 88% seen once. The data belong to a study of cytomegalovirus exposure and HLA in healthy donors. At the level of the study: The same platform as the approximately 730 first-cohort repertoires was used for the 120 validation repertoires, a later analysis reported. Study conclusions and caveats: Rare TCR sequences dominated, though some public TCRs recurred in many donors. Per published reports, the classifier diagnosed cytomegalovirus status with high specificity and sensitivity. In vitro assays verified that a few CMV-associated chains recognized CMV antigens specifically.

Germline-derived CDR1 and CDR2 are SGHAT and FQNNGV. The CDR3 is 16 residues long. J lost 7 bases, V lost 5 bases, and 10 bases had no gene match. This TCR derives from a man aged 18 to 29 in good health and CMV-seropositive. The sequenced material came from PBMCs. V is TRBV11-2 and J is TRBJ2-1, with TRBD2 matching over 11 bases. CDR3 DNA sequence: TGTGCCAGCAGCCCAGAACTAGCGGGAGCCGGAAATGAGCAGTTCTTC. Amino acids: CASSPELAGAGNEQFF.